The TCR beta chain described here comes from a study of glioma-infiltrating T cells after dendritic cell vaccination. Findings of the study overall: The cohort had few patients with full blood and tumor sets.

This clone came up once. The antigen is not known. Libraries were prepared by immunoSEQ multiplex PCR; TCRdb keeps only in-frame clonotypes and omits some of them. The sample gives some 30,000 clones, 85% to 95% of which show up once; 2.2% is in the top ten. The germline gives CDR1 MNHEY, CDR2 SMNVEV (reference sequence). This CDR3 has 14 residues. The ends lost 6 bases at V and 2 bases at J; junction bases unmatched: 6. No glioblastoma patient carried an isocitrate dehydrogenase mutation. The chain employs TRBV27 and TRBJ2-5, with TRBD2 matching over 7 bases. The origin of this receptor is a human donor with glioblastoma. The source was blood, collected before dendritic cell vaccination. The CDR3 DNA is TGTGCCAGCAGACAACCGGGACTACAAGAGACCCAGTACTTC. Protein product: CASRQPGLQETQYF.